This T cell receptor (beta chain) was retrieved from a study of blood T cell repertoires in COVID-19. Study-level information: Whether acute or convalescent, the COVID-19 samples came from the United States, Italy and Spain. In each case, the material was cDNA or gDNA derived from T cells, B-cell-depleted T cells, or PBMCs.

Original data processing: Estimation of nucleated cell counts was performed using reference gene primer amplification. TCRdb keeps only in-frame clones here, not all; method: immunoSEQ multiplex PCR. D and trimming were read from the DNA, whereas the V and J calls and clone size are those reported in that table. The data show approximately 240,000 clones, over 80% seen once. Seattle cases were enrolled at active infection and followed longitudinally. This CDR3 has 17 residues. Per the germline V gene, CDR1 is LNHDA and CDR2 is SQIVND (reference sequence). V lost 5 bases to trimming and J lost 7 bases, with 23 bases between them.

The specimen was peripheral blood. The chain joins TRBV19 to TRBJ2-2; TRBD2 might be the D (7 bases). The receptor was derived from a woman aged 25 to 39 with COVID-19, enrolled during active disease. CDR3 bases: TGTGCCAGTAGTTCAAAGGCGCGGGGGCCACCCCTCGGGGAGCTGTTTTTT. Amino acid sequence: CASSSKARGPPLGELFF.